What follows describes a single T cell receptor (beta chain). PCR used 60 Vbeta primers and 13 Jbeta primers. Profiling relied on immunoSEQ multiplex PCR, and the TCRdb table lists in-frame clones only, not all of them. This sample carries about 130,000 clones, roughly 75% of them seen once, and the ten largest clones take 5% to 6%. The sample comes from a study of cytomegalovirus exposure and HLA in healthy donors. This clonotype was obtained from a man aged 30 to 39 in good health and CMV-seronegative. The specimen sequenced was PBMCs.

In nucleotides, the CDR3 is TGTGCCAGCACGACATATGACAGGGTCACTGAAGCTTTCTTT. Translated, it gives CASTTYDRVTEAFF. The chain has TRBV5-6 and TRBJ1-1; 7 bases agree with TRBD1. There are 14 residues in the CDR3. With V trimmed by 6 bases and J by 4 bases, 9 bases remained unmatched. CDR1 and CDR2 (germline): SGHDT, YYEEEE.